The T cell receptor (beta chain) under discussion was sequenced for a study of T cells in Graves' hyperthyroidism and ophthalmopathy. Study results and limitations: A median approximately 6.8 months before onset, the model predicted ophthalmopathy.

V was shortened by 6 bases and J by 5 bases, with 10 bases between the two germline ends. The CDR3 is 13 amino acids. RNA transcripts served as the template for amplifying TCR beta CDR3 regions. HTBI primers were the set used in a first-round RT-PCR of the TCR CDR3. Each CDR3 protein gets one entry after TCRdb re-called the multiplex PCR reads with MiXCR. The profile covers 500,000 to 650,000 distinct CDR3 sequences, with about 14% appearing a single time and about 12% taken by the ten largest. Comments on this clonotype: Its antigen remains unknown.

This TCR was recovered from a woman in her forties or fifties with Graves' ophthalmopathy. The sequencing sample was made of blood. This sequence joins TRBV12-3 or TRBV12-4 and TRBJ2-2, with D unclear. Here the CDR3 reads CASSQDRTGELFF. The CDR3 DNA follows: TGTGCCAGCAGCCAGGACCGAACCGGGGAGCTGTTTTTT.